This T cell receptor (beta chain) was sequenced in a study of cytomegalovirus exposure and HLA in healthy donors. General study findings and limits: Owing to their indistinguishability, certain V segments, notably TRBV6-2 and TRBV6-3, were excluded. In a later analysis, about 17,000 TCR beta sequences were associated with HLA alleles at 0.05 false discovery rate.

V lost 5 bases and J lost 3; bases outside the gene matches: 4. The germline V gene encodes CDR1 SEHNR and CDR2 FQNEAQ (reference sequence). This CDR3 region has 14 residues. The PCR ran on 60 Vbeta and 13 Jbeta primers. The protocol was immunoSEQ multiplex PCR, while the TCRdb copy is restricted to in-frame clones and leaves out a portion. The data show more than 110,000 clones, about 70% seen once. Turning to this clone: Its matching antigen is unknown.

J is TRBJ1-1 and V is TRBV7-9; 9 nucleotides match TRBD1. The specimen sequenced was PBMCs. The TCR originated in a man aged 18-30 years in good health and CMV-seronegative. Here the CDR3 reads CASSTRQGDTEAFF. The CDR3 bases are TGTGCCAGCAGCACCCGACAGGGGGACACTGAAGCTTTCTTT.